The 31 T cell receptor beta chains in this list originate from one sample, sequenced in a study of CXCR3-negative and CXCR3-positive naive CD8 T cells. Findings and caveats of the study: Relative to CXCR3-negative naive cells, CXCR3-positive naive cells had more hydrophobic TRB CDR3s.

UMI-labeled 5' RACE yielded the TRB cDNA libraries. TCRdb re-called the 5' RACE reads and shows each CDR3 protein once, DNA omitted. The sample table sets out roughly 120,000 distinct CDR3 sequences. Antigens for these TCRs are unknown. The source material was naive CXCR3+ CD8+ T cells from blood. The subset denotes: CD45RO-CCR7+CD27+CD95- naive CD8+ T cells expressing CXCR3 (TNR3+). The receptor set was obtained from a human donor in good health. Some clones in this sample may be carry-over from other donors' samples.

The chain links TRBV9 to TRBJ2-7; as DNA is missing, the TRBD1 call by TCRdb cannot be tested. The CDR3 has 14 amino acids. CDR1 is SGDLS, CDR2 YYNGEE, per germline. The CDR3 spells CASSVGGAAYEQYF.

The chain employs TRBV5-1 and TRBJ2-1; the TCRdb D gene call, TRBD2, has no DNA to confirm it. The length of the CDR3 is 16 residues. Per germline, CDR1 SGHRS and CDR2 YFSETQ. The CDR3 reads CASSPTSGRSYNEQFF.

The rearrangement uses TRBV7-9 and TRBJ1-1. CDR1 is SEHNR, CDR2 FQNEAQ, per germline (reference sequence). The CDR3 spans 12 residues. This CDR3 reads CASSRDTSEAFF.

The CDR3 region is CASSLDFGVVYGYTF. The chain carries TRBV5-1 and TRBJ1-2. CDR3 length equals 15 residues. CDR1 SGHRS and CDR2 YFSETQ come from the germline V gene.

The CDR3 loop is CSVPTLDRENYGYTF. The chain recombines TRBV29-1 with TRBJ1-2; with no DNA, the TCRdb D assignment of TRBD1 cannot be verified. The length of the CDR3 is 15 residues. CDR1 and CDR2 from the germline V gene are SQVTM and ANQGSEA.

This sequence joins TRBV3-1 and TRBJ1-2. The CDR3 spans 14 residues. Germline V gives CDR1 LGHDT, CDR2 YNNKEL (reference sequence). This chain's CDR3 is CASSQDRAFYGYTF.

The chain uses TRBV7-9 and TRBJ2-7; the TRBD1 assignment by TCRdb is unverifiable without DNA. Per germline, CDR1 SEHNR and CDR2 FQNEAQ (reference sequence). The CDR3 consists of 16 residues. The CDR3 reads CASSPETGTGGYEQYF.

CDR3: CASSQDRAGPGGYTF. The genes are TRBV4-3 and TRBJ1-2. CDR1 and CDR2 from the germline V gene are LGHNA and YSLEER. This CDR3 comprises 15 residues.

This rearrangement joins TRBV10-1 to TRBJ2-2. The CDR3 length is 13 residues. Looked up from germline, CDR1 is WNHNN and CDR2 is SYGVQD (reference sequence). CDR3 sequence: CASSALGAGELFF.

The gene calls are TRBV4-2 and TRBJ2-7; the D gene TCRdb calls, TRBD2, cannot be checked with no DNA. CDR3 size: 16 residues. The germline gives CDR1 LGHNA, CDR2 YNFKEQ. The CDR3 reads CASSQTGTSGIWEQYF.

The CDR3 sequence is CASSSGQGGDTEAFF. The J gene is TRBJ1-1, the V gene TRBV7-3; the D gene TCRdb calls, TRBD1, cannot be checked with no DNA. This CDR3 region has 15 residues. CDR1 and CDR2 from the germline V gene are SGHTA and FQGTGA.

J is TRBJ2-2 and V is TRBV12-3 or TRBV12-4; TCRdb's assignment of TRBD2 cannot be checked, as there is no DNA. The CDR3 has 16 residues. The CDR3 spells CASSLRLAGVQGELFF.

The V gene is TRBV28, the J gene TRBJ1-1; as DNA is missing, the TRBD1 call by TCRdb cannot be tested. The germline V gene encodes CDR1 MDHEN and CDR2 SYDVKM. The CDR3 runs 16 residues. The CDR3 reads CASSFSRTALNTEAFF.

V usage is TRBV6-2 or TRBV6-3 and J usage is TRBJ2-5; the D call from TCRdb, TRBD1, cannot be confirmed without DNA. The CDR3 sequence is 13 residues long. CDR1 and CDR2 from the germline V gene are MNHEY and SVGEGT. The CDR3: CASSFRGQETQYF.

V and J are TRBV9 and TRBJ1-3. This CDR3 region has 13 residues. Germline V gene lookup returns CDR1 SGDLS and CDR2 YYNGEE. CDR3 amino acids: CASSVGSGNTIYF.

The chain employs TRBV4-2 and TRBJ2-2. The CDR3 loop spans 16 amino acids. The germline CDR1 and CDR2 sequences are LGHNA and YNFKEQ. The CDR3 here is CASSQEGRENTGELFF.

The chain recombines TRBV7-3 with TRBJ2-2. Germline V CDR1 and CDR2: SGHTA, FQGTGA. This CDR3 is built from 14 residues. The CDR3 spells CASSLHLSTGELFF. Based on the CDR3 plus reference TRBV7-3 and TRBJ2-2, the full variable domain is GAGVSQTPSNKVTEKGKYVELRCDPISGHTALYWYRQSLGQGPEFLIYFQGTGAADDSGLPNDRFFAVRPEGSVSTLKIQRTERGDSAVYLCASSLHLSTGELFFGEGSRLTVL.

This chain connects TRBV5-4 to TRBJ2-1; lacking DNA, the TRBD2 call made by TCRdb goes unchecked. There are 12 residues in the CDR3. Germline lookup yields CDR1 SGHNT and CDR2 YYREEE (reference sequence). CDR3 sequence reads: CASSREGLEQFF.

This chain uses TRBV5-4 with TRBJ2-1; lacking DNA, the TRBD1 call made by TCRdb goes unchecked. The CDR3 runs to 13 residues. Germline V lookup: CDR1 SGHNT, CDR2 YYREEE (reference sequence). The CDR3: CASTGTWSDEQFF.

The chain has TRBV7-9 and TRBJ2-1; TCRdb outputs TRBD1, but without DNA this stays unchecked. The CDR3 spans 14 residues. The germline V gene has CDR1 SEHNR and CDR2 FQNEAQ (reference sequence). The CDR3 sequence is CASEIIGTRDEQFF. Full variable domain (rest looked up from reference TRBV7-9 and TRBJ2-1): DTGVSQNPRHKITKRGQNVTFRCDPISEHNRLYWYRQTLGQGPEFLTYFQNEAQLEKSRLLSDRFSAERPKGSFSTLEIQRTEQGDSAMYLCASEIIGTRDEQFFGPGTRLTVL.

This sequence joins TRBV7-3 and TRBJ2-3. This CDR3 has 15 amino acids. CDR1 and CDR2 from the germline V gene are SGHTA and FQGTGA. The CDR3 sequence: CASSLSVSRGDTQYF.

This chain joins TRBV29-1 and TRBJ1-1. The CDR3 is 14 amino acids. Per the germline V gene, CDR1 is SQVTM and CDR2 is ANQGSEA. The CDR3 loop is CSVENREGNTEAFF.

The chain uses TRBV28 and TRBJ2-1; TCRdb returns TRBD2, unconfirmable since there is no DNA. Germline loops: CDR1 MDHEN, CDR2 SYDVKM. The CDR3 length is 16 residues. CDR3 in amino acids: CASSLAGLVRFNEQFF. Full variable domain (remainder filled in from reference TRBV28 and TRBJ2-1): DVKVTQSSRYLVKRTGEKVFLECVQDMDHENMFWYRQDPGLGLRLIYFSYDVKMKEKGDIPEGYSVSREKKERFSLILESASTNQTSMYLCASSLAGLVRFNEQFFGPGTRLTVL.

This chain uses TRBV7-9 with TRBJ1-2. CDR1 and CDR2 from the germline V gene are SEHNR and FQNEAQ (reference sequence). The CDR3 length is 17 residues. The CDR3 loop is CASSLAGSGRSFYGYTF.

The V gene is TRBV6-5, the J gene TRBJ2-7; there is no DNA to check the TCRdb D call of TRBD1. This CDR3 spans 14 amino acids. Germline CDR1 reads MNHEY; CDR2 reads SVGAGI. Here the CDR3 reads CASSTGTASYEQYF.

This chain uses TRBV7-6 with TRBJ1-6; TCRdb reports TRBD1, a call that lacks DNA to check it against. The CDR3 is 15 residues long. Germline-derived CDR1 and CDR2 are SGHVS and FNYEAQ. CDR3 region: CASSLRDSGNSPLHF.

This chain connects TRBV2 to TRBJ2-3; TCRdb picks TRBD2, but there is no DNA to check that call. Germline V gene lookup returns CDR1 SNHLY and CDR2 FYNNEI. This CDR3 contains 15 residues. CDR3 sequence reads: CASIGTSGTTDTQYF.

This chain links TRBV7-8 with TRBJ2-5; TCRdb's D gene call, TRBD2, goes unchecked for lack of DNA. The germline CDR1 and CDR2 sequences are SGHVS and FQNEAQ. The CDR3 has 14 residues. The CDR3 here is CASSFMGPLETQYF. The full variable domain, its missing parts supplied by reference TRBV7-8 and TRBJ2-5, is GAGVSQSPRYKVAKRGQDVALRCDPISGHVSLFWYQQALGQGPEFLTYFQNEAQLDKSGLPSDRFFAERPEGSVSTLKIQRTQQEDSAVYLCASSFMGPLETQYFGPGTRLLVL.

The chain is built from TRBV29-1 and TRBJ2-3; absent DNA, TCRdb's TRBD2 call cannot be checked. CDR1 is SQVTM and CDR2 is ANQGSEA in the germline V gene. The CDR3 spans 17 residues. The CDR3 sequence is CSVAGTSGGASTDTQYF.

The chain links TRBV29-1 to TRBJ2-2. The CDR3 spans 13 residues. The germline V gene has CDR1 SQVTM and CDR2 ANQGSEA. This chain's CDR3 is CSVGSSNTGELFF.

V usage is TRBV7-9 and J usage is TRBJ1-4. The CDR3 runs to 14 residues. Germline V lookup: CDR1 SEHNR, CDR2 FQNEAQ (reference sequence). The CDR3 sequence: CASSRQATNEKLFF.